The 3 T cell receptor beta chains given below trace back to one sample, sequenced in a study of regulatory T cells in long-lasting Graves disease. Time point given: newly diagnosed GD, antithyroid drugs for less than 3 months. The TCR library used RNA extracted from PBMCs. In building TCR beta libraries, iRepertoire HTBI primers were used together with Arm-PCR of CDR3 regions. TCRdb itself ran the multiplex PCR reads through MiXCR, one entry per CDR3 protein. Found here are about 460,000 distinct CDR3 sequences, around 15% of them singletons; the top ten hold over 15%. Another study also made use of these data, one on T cells in Graves' hyperthyroidism and ophthalmopathy.

The material was peripheral blood mononuclear cells (PBMCs), obtained at new diagnosis, from a patient treated with antithyroid drugs. The receptors stem from a woman aged 45-65 years with Graves disease.

The table lists this clonotype with many counts. The junction departs from germline at one end; a sequencing error may be responsible. The genes are TRBV7-9 and TRBJ2-2; TRBD2 is a possible D gene (5 bases). Germline CDR1 and CDR2: SEHNR and FQNEAQ (reference sequence). This CDR3 region has 13 residues. This CDR3 reads CASTLTGSGELFF. In nucleotides, the CDR3 is TGTGCCAGCACCTTAACTGGGAGCGGGGAGCTGTTTTTT.

The DNA of the CDR3 is TGTGCCAGCAGCTTCTGGGGGGAGCGCTCTGGGGCCAACGTCCTGACTTTC. Amino acids: CASSFWGERSGANVLTF. The chain carries TRBV5-4 and TRBJ2-6; a weak D match, TRBD2 (6 bases). The CDR3 runs 17 residues. V shed 2 bases and J shed 0 bases, with 12 bases lying between them. Per germline, CDR1 SGHNT and CDR2 YYREEE (reference sequence).

A note on this clonotype: This clone may be a read error of a much larger clone one base away. CDR3 bases: TGTGCCAGCATCGAGGGCCTAAGCACAGATACGCAGTATTTT. Translating it yields CASIEGLSTDTQYF. The chain combines TRBV2 with TRBJ2-3; maybe TRBD2 (5 bases). V lost 7 bases and J lost 0, with 11 bases in between. Germline lookup yields CDR1 SNHLY and CDR2 FYNNEI. This CDR3 comprises 14 residues.